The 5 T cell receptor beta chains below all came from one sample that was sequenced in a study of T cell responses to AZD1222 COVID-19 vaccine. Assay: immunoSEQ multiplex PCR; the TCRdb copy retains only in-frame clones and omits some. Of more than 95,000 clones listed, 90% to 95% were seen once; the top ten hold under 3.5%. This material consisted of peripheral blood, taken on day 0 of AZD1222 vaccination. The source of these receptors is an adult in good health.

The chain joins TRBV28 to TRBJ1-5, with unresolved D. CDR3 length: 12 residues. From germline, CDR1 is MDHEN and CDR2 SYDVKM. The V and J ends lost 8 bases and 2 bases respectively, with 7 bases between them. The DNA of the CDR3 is TGTGCCAGCCACCACGGCAATCAGCCCCAGCATTTT. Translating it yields CASHHGNQPQHF.

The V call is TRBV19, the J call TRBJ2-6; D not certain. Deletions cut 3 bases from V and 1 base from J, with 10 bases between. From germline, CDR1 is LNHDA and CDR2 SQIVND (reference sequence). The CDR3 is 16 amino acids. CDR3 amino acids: CASSILPLSGANVLTF. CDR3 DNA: TGTGCCAGTAGTATCCTCCCATTATCTGGGGCCAACGTCCTGACTTTC.

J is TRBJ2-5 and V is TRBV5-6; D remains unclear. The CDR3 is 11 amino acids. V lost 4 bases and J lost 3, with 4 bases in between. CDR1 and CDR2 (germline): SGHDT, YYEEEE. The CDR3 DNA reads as TGTGCCAGCAGCCAAAAAGAGACCCAGTACTTC. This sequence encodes CASSQKETQYF. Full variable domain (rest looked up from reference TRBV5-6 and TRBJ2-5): DAGVTQSPTHLIKTRGQQVTLRCSPKSGHDTVSWYQQALGQGPQFIFQYYEEEERQRGNFPDRFSGHQFPNYSSELNVNALLLGDSALYLCASSQKETQYFGPGTRLLVL.

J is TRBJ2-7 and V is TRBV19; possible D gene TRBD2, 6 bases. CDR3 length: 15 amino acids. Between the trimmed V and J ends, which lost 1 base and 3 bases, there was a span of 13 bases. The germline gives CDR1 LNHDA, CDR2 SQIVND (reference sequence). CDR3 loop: CASSIVWGGDYEQYF. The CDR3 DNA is TGTGCCAGTAGTATAGTATGGGGAGGTGACTACGAGCAGTACTTC.

CDR3 in amino acids: CASSFRSTGELFF. The CDR3 bases are TGTGCCAGCAGCTTTAGATCCACCGGGGAGCTGTTTTTT. The chain has TRBV7-9 and TRBJ2-2, with no clear D. The CDR3 loop spans 13 amino acids. The V end was cut by 3 bases, the J end by 4 bases, with 6 bases between. Germline V CDR1 and CDR2: SEHNR, FQNEAQ (reference sequence).